These 10 T cell receptor beta chains were all obtained from the same sample, sequenced in a study of blood T cell repertoires in COVID-19. Profiling relied on immunoSEQ multiplex PCR, and the TCRdb table lists in-frame clones only, not all of them. The data hold some 200,000 clones, with roughly 79% observed a single time. Sequenced material: peripheral blood. The receptors here all came from a woman between 40 and 55 years old with COVID-19, enrolled during active disease.

A single count supports this clone. The V and J genes are TRBV19 and TRBJ1-1, with D unresolved. This CDR3 has 12 amino acids. The V and J ends lost 1 base and 11 bases respectively, with 11 bases between them. CDR1 LNHDA and CDR2 SQIVND come from the germline V gene (reference sequence). The CDR3 nucleotides are TGTGCCAGTAGTATAGGTGGAGATTGGGCTTTCTTT. Encoded protein: CASSIGGDWAFF.

V usage is TRBV25-1 and J usage is TRBJ1-5; D might be TRBD1 (5 bases). The CDR3 loop spans 14 amino acids. The germline CDR1 and CDR2 sequences are MGHDK and SYGVNS. Trimming removed 8 bases from V and 0 bases from J, with 11 bases in between. The DNA for the CDR3 is TGTGCCAGCGGAAGGGGCAATAGCAATCAGCCCCAGCATTTT. This gives the protein CASGRGNSNQPQHF.

V gene TRBV12-3 or TRBV12-4 combines with J gene TRBJ1-2; no clear D gene. The CDR3 covers 13 residues. Deletions cut 3 bases from V and 2 bases from J, with 7 bases between. In nucleotides, the CDR3 is TGTGCCAGCAGTTTGCTAGGAAACTATGGCTACACCTTC. Translating it yields CASSLLGNYGYTF.

The CDR3 region has the DNA TGCAGCGCCCGTTGGGGCCATAATTCACCCCTCCACTTT. This sequence encodes CSARWGHNSPLHF. The rearrangement uses TRBV29-1 and TRBJ1-6; D may be TRBD1 (5 bases). The CDR3 sequence is 13 residues long. Trimming pared 7 bases from V and 5 bases from J, leaving 12 bases between. The germline CDR1 and CDR2 sequences are SQVTM and ANQGSEA. Using reference TRBV29-1 and TRBJ1-6 for the parts outside the CDR3, the full variable domain is SAVISQKPSRDICQRGTSLTIQCQVDSQVTMMFWYRQQPGQSLTLIATANQGSEATYESGFVIDKFPISRPNLTFSTLTVSNMSPEDSSIYLCSARWGHNSPLHFGNGTRLTVT.

This chain links TRBV5-1 with TRBJ2-1; 12 nucleotides agree with TRBD2. CDR1 and CDR2 (germline): SGHRS, YFSETQ. This CDR3 is 16 amino acids long. J gave up 8 bases and V 3 bases, and 9 bases lay outside the gene matches. The CDR3 nucleotides are TGCGCCAGCAGCTCAACTAGCGGGAGGAGGTTGGATGAGCAGTTCTTC. Residues: CASSSTSGRRLDEQFF.

J is TRBJ2-3 and V is TRBV30; 12 nucleotides align to TRBD2. Germline V CDR1 and CDR2: GTSNPN, SVGIG (reference sequence). The CDR3 runs 18 residues. J was trimmed by 1 base and V by 1 base; bases with no gene match: 9. The CDR3 bases are TGTGCCTGGAGTGGACTAGCGGGAGTGGGTGTGGGCACAGATACGCAGTATTTT. Its translation is CAWSGLAGVGVGTDTQYF.

This clone was recorded once. V gene TRBV5-1 combines with J gene TRBJ1-6; 7 nucleotides align to TRBD1. The V gene's germline CDR1 is SGHRS and CDR2 YFSETQ. V gave up 4 bases and J gave up 0 bases; unmatched junction bases: 7. This CDR3 region has 17 residues. This chain's CDR3 is CASSHGQVSSYNSPLHF. CDR3 in DNA: TGCGCCAGCAGCCACGGACAGGTCAGCTCCTATAATTCACCCCTCCACTTT.

The chain links TRBV15 to TRBJ2-2; D remains unclear. This CDR3 is 16 amino acids long. V lost 0 bases and J 2 bases, leaving 10 bases between the germline ends. Germline values: CDR1 LNHNV, CDR2 YYDKDF (reference sequence). The chain's CDR3 is CATSRDGTANTGELFF. The DNA for the CDR3 is TGTGCCACCAGCAGAGATGGTACAGCAAACACCGGGGAGCTGTTTTTT.

The sample holds one count of this clone. The CDR3 loop reads CASSFGARGSGTQYF. DNA of the CDR3: TGTGCCAGCAGCTTTGGAGCGCGGGGTTCGGGGACCCAGTACTTC. V usage is TRBV5-8 and J usage is TRBJ2-5; TRBD2 is a possible D gene (6 bases). The CDR3 loop spans 15 amino acids. Per the germline V gene, CDR1 is SGHTS and CDR2 is YDEGEE. V was shortened by 2 bases and J by 7 bases, with 18 bases between the two germline ends.

This clone has a handful of counts. This chain links TRBV6-1 with TRBJ1-1, with D unclear. V was clipped by 2 bases and J by 7 bases, with 11 bases between them. Germline lookup yields CDR1 MNHNS and CDR2 SASEGT. The CDR3 covers 13 residues. CDR3: CASSELGSLEAFF. The CDR3 DNA follows: TGTGCCAGCAGTGAACTTGGTTCACTTGAAGCTTTCTTT.